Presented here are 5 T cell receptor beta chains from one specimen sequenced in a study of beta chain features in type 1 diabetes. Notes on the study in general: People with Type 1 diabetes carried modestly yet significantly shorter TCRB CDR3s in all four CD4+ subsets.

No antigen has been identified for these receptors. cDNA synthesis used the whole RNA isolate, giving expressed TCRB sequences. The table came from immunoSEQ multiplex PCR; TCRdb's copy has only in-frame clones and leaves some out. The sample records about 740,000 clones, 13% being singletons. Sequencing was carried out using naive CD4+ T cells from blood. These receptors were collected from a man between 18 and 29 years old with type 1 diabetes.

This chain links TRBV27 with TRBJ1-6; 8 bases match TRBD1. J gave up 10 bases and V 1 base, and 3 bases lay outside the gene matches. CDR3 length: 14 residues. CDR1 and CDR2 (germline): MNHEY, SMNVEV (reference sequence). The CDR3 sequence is CASSLLQGDSPLHF. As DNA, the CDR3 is TGTGCCAGCAGTTTATTACAGGGGGACTCACCCCTCCACTTT.

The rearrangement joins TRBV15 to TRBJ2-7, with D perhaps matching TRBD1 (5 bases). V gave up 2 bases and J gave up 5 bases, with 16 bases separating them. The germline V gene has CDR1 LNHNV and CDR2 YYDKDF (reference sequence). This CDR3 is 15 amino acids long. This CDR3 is CATSRRGRVGDEQYF. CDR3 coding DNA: TGTGCCACCAGCAGAAGGGGCAGGGTAGGGGACGAGCAGTACTTC.

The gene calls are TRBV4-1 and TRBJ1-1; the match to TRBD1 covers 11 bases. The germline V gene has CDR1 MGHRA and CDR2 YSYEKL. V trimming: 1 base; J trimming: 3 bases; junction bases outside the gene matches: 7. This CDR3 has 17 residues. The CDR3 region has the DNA TGCGCCAGCAGCCAAGTCCCCTGGGACAGGGGGGACACTGAAGCTTTCTTT. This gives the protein CASSQVPWDRGDTEAFF.

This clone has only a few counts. The CDR3 sequence is CASSSKQGVDTIYF. The CDR3 DNA reads TGTGCCAGCAGCTCGAAGCAGGGGGTTGACACCATATATTTT. The chain has TRBV9 and TRBJ1-3; 7 nucleotides align to TRBD1. Losses at the gene ends were 4 bases for V and 8 bases for J; bases not matched to a gene: 9. The CDR3 runs to 14 residues. Looked up from germline, CDR1 is SGDLS and CDR2 is YYNGEE.

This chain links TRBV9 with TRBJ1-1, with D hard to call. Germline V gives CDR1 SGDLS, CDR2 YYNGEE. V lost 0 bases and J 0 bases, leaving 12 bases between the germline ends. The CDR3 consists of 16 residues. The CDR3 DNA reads TGTGCCAGCAGCGTAGGGTTATCAAGCATGAACACTGAAGCTTTCTTT. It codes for CASSVGLSSMNTEAFF.